This T cell receptor (beta chain) was sequenced for a study of T cell changes during pregnancy in multiple sclerosis. The protocol was immunoSEQ multiplex PCR, while the TCRdb copy is restricted to in-frame clones and leaves out a portion. Seen here are roughly 52,000 clones, around 92% observed once, and the top ten hold roughly 0.23%. Germline CDR1 and CDR2: SGHDT and YYEEEE. Trimming removed 4 bases at V and 8 bases at J, with 16 bases between. The CDR3 runs to 14 residues. This TCR was recovered from a female donor with multiple sclerosis, enrolled in a pregnancy study. The sequenced sample was CD4+ T cells from peripheral blood mononuclear cells, obtained in the third trimester of pregnancy. The chain combines TRBV5-6 with TRBJ1-5, with D perhaps matching TRBD1 (5 bases). The CDR3 region is CASSTEGRGEPQHF. The CDR3 DNA reads as TGTGCCAGCAGCACGGAAGGGCGGGGGGAGCCCCAGCATTTT.